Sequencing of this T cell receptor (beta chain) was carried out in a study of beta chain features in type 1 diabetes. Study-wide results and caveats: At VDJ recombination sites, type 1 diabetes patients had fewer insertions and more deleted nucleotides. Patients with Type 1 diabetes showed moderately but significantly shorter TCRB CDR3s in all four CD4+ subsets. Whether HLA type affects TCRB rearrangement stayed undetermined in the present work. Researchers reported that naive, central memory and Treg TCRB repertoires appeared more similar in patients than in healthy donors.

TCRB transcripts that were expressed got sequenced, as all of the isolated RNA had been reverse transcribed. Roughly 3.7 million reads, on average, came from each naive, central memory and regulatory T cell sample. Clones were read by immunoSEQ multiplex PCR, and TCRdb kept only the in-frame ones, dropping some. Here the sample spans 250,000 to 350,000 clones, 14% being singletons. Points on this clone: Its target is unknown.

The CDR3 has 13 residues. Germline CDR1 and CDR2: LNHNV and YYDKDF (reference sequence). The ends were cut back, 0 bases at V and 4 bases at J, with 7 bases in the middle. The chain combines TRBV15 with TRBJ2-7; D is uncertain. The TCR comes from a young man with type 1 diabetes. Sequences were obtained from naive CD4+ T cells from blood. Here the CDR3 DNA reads TGTGCCACCAGCAGAGAGCGCGTTTACGAGCAGTACTTC. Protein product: CATSRERVYEQYF.